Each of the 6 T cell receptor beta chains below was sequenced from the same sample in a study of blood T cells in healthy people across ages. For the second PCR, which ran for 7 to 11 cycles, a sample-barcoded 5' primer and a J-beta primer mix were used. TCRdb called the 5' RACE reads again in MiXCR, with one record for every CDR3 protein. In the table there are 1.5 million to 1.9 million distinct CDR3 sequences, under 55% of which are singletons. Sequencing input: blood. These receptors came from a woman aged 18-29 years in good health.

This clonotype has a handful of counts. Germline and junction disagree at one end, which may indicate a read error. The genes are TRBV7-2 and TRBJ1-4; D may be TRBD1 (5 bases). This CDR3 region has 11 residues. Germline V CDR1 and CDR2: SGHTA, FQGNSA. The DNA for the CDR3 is TGTGCCGGCAGCTTAGGGGTTAAACTGTTTTTT. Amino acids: CAGSLGVKLFF.

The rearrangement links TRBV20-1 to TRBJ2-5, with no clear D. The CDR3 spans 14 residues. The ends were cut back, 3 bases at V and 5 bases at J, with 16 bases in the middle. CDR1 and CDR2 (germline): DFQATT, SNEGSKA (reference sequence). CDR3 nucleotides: TGCAGTGCTAGCCCCCCGCTCAGCGCGGAGACCCAGTACTTC. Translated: CSASPPLSAETQYF.

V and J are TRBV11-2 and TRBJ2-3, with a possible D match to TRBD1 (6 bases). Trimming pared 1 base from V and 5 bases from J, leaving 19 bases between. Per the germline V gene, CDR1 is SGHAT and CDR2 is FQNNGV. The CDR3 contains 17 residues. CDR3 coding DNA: TGTGCCAGCAGCTTAGGGACGGGGCTGAGAGGGGGAGATACGCAGTATTTT. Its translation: CASSLGTGLRGGDTQYF. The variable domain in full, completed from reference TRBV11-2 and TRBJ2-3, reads EAGVAQSPRYKIIEKRQSVAFWCNPISGHATLYWYQQILGQGPKLLIQFQNNGVVDDSQLPKDRFSAERLKGVDSTLKIQPAKLEDSAVYLCASSLGTGLRGGDTQYFGPGTRLTVL.

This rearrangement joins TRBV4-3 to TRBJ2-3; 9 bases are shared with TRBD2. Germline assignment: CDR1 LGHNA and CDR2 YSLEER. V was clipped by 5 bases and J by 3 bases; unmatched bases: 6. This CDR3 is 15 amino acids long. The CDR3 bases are TGCGCCAGCAGCGATGGACTAGCGAGGACAGATACGCAGTATTTT. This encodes CASSDGLARTDTQYF.

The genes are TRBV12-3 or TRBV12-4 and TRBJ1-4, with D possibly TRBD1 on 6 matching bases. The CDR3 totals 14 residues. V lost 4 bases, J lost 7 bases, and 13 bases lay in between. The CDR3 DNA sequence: TGTGCCAGCAGTTGGCCGGGACATCCTGAAAAACTGTTTTTT. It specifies CASSWPGHPEKLFF.

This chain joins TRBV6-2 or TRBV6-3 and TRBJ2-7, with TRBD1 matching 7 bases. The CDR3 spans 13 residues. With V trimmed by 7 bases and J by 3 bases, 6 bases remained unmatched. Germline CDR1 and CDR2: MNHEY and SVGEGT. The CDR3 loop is CASTSGQSYEQYF. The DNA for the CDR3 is TGTGCCAGCACGTCGGGACAGAGCTACGAGCAGTACTTC.